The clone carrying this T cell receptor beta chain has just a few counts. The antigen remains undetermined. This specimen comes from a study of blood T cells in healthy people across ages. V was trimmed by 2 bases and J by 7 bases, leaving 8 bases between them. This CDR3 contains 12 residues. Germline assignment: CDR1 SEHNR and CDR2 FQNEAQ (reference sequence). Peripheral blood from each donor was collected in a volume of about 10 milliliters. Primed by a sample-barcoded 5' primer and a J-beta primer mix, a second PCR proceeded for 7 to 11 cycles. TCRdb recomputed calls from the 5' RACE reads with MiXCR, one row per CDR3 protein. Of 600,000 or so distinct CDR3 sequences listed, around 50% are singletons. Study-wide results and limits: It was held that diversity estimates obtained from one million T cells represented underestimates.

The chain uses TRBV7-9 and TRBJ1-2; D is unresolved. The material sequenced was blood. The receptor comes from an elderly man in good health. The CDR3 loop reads CASSLSGGGYTF. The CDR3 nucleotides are TGTGCCAGCAGCTTATCTGGTGGTGGCTACACCTTC.